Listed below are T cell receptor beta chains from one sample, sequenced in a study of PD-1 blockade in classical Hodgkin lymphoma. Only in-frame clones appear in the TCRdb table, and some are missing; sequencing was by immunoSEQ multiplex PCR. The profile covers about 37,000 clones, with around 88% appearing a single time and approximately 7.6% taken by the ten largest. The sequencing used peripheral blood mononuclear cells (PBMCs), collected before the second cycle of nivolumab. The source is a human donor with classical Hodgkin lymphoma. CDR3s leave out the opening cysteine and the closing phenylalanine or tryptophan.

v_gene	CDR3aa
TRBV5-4	ASSFRYDHEQY
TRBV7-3	ASSRAPGQGVDTQY
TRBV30	AWRKAGTYNEQF
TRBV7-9	ASSSRDRAYEQY
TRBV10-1	ASSDGTVNTEAF
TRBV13	ASSSRPNTEAF
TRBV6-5	ASSYTGGQETQY
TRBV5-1	ASSLPPGQGNEQF
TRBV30	AWSPTFDDYGYT
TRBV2	ASSEAVTGDTQY
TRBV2	ASSETGELF
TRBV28	ASSSTDRSEAF
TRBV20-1	SARGPLEQY
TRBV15	ATSRGGYNEQF
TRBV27	ASSVAGGYYEQY
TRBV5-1	ASSLATGRSTEAF
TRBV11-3	ASSLVPGQETQY
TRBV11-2	ASSSKWDGIDQETQY
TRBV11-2	ASSLWGNRGHEQY
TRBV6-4	ASSDSAGSYNEQF
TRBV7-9	ASSPLGEQY
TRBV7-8	ASSLLETTSYEQY
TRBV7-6	ASSLPNGWGGYT
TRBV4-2	ASGPGTGKSWQY
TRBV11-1	ASSPNLGLAGGADTQY
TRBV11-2	ASSHGLAGAYEQY
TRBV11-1	ASSLAGRYNLYEQY
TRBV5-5	ASSLVEGFRPQH
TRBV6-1	ASGSDRTQPQH
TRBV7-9	ASSPLSDTQY
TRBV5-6	ASSLGGQWYEQY
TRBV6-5	ASRPEETQY
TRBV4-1	ASSQADFLAGSYEQY
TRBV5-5	ASSLTRLVVGYEQY
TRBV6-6	ATKPGQGETDTQY
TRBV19	ASSGGLAEY
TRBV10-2	ASSLNRLNEQF
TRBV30	AWTLGAAETQY
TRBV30	AWRIPRLAGGPGQF
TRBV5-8	ASSLARLDRLGQPQH